This T cell receptor beta chain was identified during a study of OX40 agonist ivuxolimab in advanced cancers. Overall study context: Partial responses were achieved by three patients: one hepatocellular carcinoma, two cutaneous melanoma.

Germline trimming cut 4 bases from V and 8 bases from J; bases unmatched to any gene: 12. This CDR3 comprises 16 residues. Germline CDR1 is LNHDA and CDR2 is SQIVND (reference sequence). TCRdb keeps only in-frame clones here, not all; method: immunoSEQ multiplex PCR. The sample yields under 12,000 clones, around nine tenths seen once. Individuals having autoimmune disease history or systemic immunosuppression were not enrolled. Blood draws occurred at baseline, cycle 4 day 1, and cycle 7 day 1. On this clone: Its antigen remains unidentified.

Study outcomes and limitations: Clonal expansion from baseline to week 6 occurred in both CD4+ and CD8+ T cells.

The gene calls are TRBV19 and TRBJ2-1; 9 bases line up with TRBD2. This TCR was recovered from an adult with an advanced solid tumor such as melanoma, head and neck, liver or kidney cancer. The starting material was CD4+ or CD8+ T cells sorted from blood, obtained in a trial of the OX40 agonist ivuxolimab. The CDR3 DNA sequence: TGTGCCAGTAGTAGGGGAGTTAGCGGGAGATGGGATGAGCAGTTCTTC. The encoded protein is CASSRGVSGRWDEQFF.